This T cell receptor beta chain appears in the sequencing data of a study of T cells expressing NK-cell markers. Regarding the study as a whole: There were several donors in whom these clonotypes also led the CD3+CD56-NKG2C+ fraction.

The cDNA for TCR beta came from 5'RACE template switching with UMIs. TCRdb reprocessed the 5' RACE reads; each CDR3 protein has one entry and no DNA is given. The table lists a few hundred thousand distinct CDR3 sequences, with around 0.42% in the top ten. Concerning this clonotype itself: Its antigen is currently unknown.

From germline, CDR1 is SGHRS and CDR2 YFSETQ. The CDR3 spans 17 residues. This receptor was identified in a man aged 18-30 years in good health. The gene calls are TRBV5-1 and TRBJ2-5; TCRdb's D call, TRBD2, is unchecked because there is no DNA. Sequenced: blood T cells: a sorted CD56 or NKG2C T cell subset, CD4+ or CD8+ T cells, or bulk PBMC T cells (not recorded which). CDR3 amino acids: CASSLGVAGQIQETQYF.